This T cell receptor (beta chain) stems from a study of blood T cell repertoires in COVID-19. Looking at the study overall: Both acute and convalescent COVID-19 samples were obtained from the United States, Italy and Spain. Nucleic acid was either cDNA or gDNA, and it came from T cells, B-cell-depleted T cells, or PBMCs.

The germline CDR1 and CDR2 sequences are SEHNR and FQNEAQ (reference sequence). The CDR3 extends over 13 amino acids. V dropped 1 base and J dropped 7 bases, with 7 bases sitting between them. In the study's own analysis: Estimation of nucleated cell counts relied on the amplification of reference gene primers. The protocol was immunoSEQ multiplex PCR, while the TCRdb copy is restricted to in-frame clones and leaves out a portion. V, J and clone size are taken as reported in that table, and D and trimming were inferred from the DNA itself. The sample contains 45,000 to 55,000 clones, about 90% of which appear only once.

The origin of this receptor is a human donor in a cohort sampled during active COVID-19. The sequenced sample was peripheral blood. V gene TRBV7-9 combines with J gene TRBJ1-4; D is undetermined. CDR3 bases: TGTGCCAGCAGCTTAGGGAGGAGTGAAAAACTGTTTTTT. Protein product: CASSLGRSEKLFF.